This T cell receptor beta chain originates from a study of T cells in Graves' hyperthyroidism and ophthalmopathy. Overall study results and limits: Also found in blood were most expanded thyroid clonotypes above 0.001.

This clonotype came up many times. Its antigen is unknown. Trimming removed 2 bases from V and 8 bases from J; junction bases left unmatched: 10. CDR3 size: 16 residues. Germline-derived CDR1 and CDR2 are SEHNR and FQNEAQ (reference sequence). Amplified regions were TCR beta CDR3 sequences from RNA transcripts. The HTBI primer set served for first-round RT-PCR of the TCR CDR3. TCRdb re-called the multiplex PCR reads through MiXCR, storing one row per CDR3 protein. The table has under 250,000 distinct CDR3 sequences, about 17% seen once. Each diagnosis drew on symptoms, thyroxine, TRAb, thyroid ultrasound and orbital computed tomography findings.

This chain joins TRBV7-9 and TRBJ2-1; 9 nucleotides line up with TRBD2. Sample: blood. This receptor was obtained from a woman in her forties or fifties with Graves' hyperthyroidism. DNA for the CDR3: TGTGCCAGCAGCTTAACACGGGCTAGCGGGACCGATGAGCAGTTCTTC. Protein: CASSLTRASGTDEQFF. Together with reference TRBV7-9 and TRBJ2-1, the CDR3 gives the full variable domain: DTGVSQNPRHKITKRGQNVTFRCDPISEHNRLYWYRQTLGQGPEFLTYFQNEAQLEKSRLLSDRFSAERPKGSFSTLEIQRTEQGDSAMYLCASSLTRASGTDEQFFGPGTRLTVL.